Sequencing of this T cell receptor beta chain was carried out in a study of blood T cells in healthy people across ages. Overall study results and limits: Expanded clonotype changes were possibly confounded by unknown donor CMV status.

Caucasian individuals from Russia who were healthy and aged about 6 to 95 acted as donors. V dropped 8 bases and J dropped 5; count of bases not matched to a gene: 11. CDR1 is MDHEN and CDR2 is SYDVKM in the germline V gene. This CDR3 region has 14 residues. As to this clonotype: Its antigen is not identified.

The second PCR ran roughly 6 to 11 cycles with a sample-barcoded 5' primer and J-beta primers. TCRdb recomputed calls from the 5' RACE reads with MiXCR, one row per CDR3 protein. The sample has fewer than 900,000 distinct CDR3 sequences, under 40% seen once; the top ten hold over 10%. This clonotype originated in a man aged 18 to 29 in good health. The chain joins TRBV28 to TRBJ2-7; 8 nucleotides match TRBD1. Sample: blood. The CDR3 DNA follows: TGTGCCAGCGGCCCGGGACAGGTCGGGAACGAGCAGTACTTC. It codes for CASGPGQVGNEQYF.